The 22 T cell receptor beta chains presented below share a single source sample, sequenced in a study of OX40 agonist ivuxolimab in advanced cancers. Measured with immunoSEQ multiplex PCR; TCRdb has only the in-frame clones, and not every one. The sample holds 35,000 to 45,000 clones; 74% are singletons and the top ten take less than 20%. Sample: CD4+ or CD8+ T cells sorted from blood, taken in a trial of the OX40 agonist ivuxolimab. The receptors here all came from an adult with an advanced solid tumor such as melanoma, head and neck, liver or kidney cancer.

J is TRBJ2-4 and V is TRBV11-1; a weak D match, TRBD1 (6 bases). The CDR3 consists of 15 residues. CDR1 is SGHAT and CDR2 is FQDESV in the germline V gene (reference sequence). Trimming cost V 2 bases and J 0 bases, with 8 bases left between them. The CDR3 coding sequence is TGTGCCAGCAGCTTAAGGGGACAAGCCAAAAACATTCAGTACTTC. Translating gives CASSLRGQAKNIQYF.

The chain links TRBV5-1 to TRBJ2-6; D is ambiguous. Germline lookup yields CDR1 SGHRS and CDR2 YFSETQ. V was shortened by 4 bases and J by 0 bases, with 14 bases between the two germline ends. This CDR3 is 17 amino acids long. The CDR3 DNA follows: TGCGCCAGCAGCCCCCGCCCCGCAGACTCTGGGGCCAACGTCCTGACTTTC. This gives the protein CASSPRPADSGANVLTF.

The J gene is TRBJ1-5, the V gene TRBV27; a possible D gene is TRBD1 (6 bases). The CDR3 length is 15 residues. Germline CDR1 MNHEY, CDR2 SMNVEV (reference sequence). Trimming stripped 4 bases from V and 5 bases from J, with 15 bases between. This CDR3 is CASSYRFGGHQPQHF. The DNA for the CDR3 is TGTGCCAGCAGTTACCGATTCGGGGGGCATCAGCCCCAGCATTTT.

Written as DNA, the CDR3 is TGTGCCAGCAGCTACGGAGGGGGTGAAGCTTTCTTT. Translated: CASSYGGGEAFF. The chain uses TRBV5-4 and TRBJ1-1; TRBD1 might be the D (6 bases). Germline V gene sequence: CDR1 SGHNT, CDR2 YYREEE (reference sequence). This CDR3 contains 12 residues. The V gene lost 3 bases and the J gene lost 7 bases, with 10 bases spanning the gap.

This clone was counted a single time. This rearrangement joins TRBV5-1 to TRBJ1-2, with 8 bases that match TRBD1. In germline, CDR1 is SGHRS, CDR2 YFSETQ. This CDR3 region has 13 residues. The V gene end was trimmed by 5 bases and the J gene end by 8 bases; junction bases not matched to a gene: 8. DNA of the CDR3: TGCGCCAGCAGTCCTGACAGGGGTGGGGGCTACACCTTC. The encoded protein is CASSPDRGGGYTF. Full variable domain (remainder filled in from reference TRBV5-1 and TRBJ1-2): KAGVTQTPRYLIKTRGQQVTLSCSPISGHRSVSWYQQTPGQGLQFLFEYFSETQRNKGNFPGRFSGRQFSNSRSEMNVSTLELGDSALYLCASSPDRGGGYTFGSGTRLTVV.

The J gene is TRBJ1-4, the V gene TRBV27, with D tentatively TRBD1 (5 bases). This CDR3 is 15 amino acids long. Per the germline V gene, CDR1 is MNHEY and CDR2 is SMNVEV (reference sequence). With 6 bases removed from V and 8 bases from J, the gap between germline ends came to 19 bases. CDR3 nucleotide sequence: TGTGCCAGCAGCGCTTTCGAGGGGATATGGGAAAAACTGTTTTTT. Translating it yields CASSAFEGIWEKLFF.

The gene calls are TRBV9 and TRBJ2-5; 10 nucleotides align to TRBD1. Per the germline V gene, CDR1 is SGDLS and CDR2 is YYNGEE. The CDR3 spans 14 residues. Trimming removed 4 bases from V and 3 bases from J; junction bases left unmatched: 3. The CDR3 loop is CASSSGTGEETQYF. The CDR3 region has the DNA TGTGCCAGCAGCTCCGGGACAGGGGAAGAGACCCAGTACTTC.

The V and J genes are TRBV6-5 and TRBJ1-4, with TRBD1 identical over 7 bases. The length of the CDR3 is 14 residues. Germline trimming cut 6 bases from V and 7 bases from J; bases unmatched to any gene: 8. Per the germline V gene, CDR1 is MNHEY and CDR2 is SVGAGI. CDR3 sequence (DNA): TGTGCCAGCAGCTCGACAGGGATGGGTGAAAAACTGTTTTTT. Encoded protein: CASSSTGMGEKLFF.

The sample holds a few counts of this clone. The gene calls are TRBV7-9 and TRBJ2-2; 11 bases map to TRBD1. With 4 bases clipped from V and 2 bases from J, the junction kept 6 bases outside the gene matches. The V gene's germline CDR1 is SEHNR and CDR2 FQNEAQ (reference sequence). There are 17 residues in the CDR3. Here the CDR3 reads CASSSGQGGTNTGELFF. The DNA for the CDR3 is TGTGCCAGCAGCTCGGGACAGGGGGGGACCAACACCGGGGAGCTGTTTTTT.

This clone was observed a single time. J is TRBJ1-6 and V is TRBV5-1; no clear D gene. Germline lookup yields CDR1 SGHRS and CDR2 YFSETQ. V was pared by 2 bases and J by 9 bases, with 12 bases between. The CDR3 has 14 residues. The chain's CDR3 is CASSFQEQGSPLHF. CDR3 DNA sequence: TGCGCCAGCAGCTTCCAGGAACAAGGTTCACCCCTCCACTTT.

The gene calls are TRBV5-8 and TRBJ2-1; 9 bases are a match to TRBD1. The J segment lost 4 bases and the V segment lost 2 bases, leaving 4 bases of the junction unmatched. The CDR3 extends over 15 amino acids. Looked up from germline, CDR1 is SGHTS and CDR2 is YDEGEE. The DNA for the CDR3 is TGTGCCAGCAGCTTACAGGGGGCAGCTTACAATGAGCAGTTCTTC. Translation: CASSLQGAAYNEQFF.

The chain's CDR3 is CASSEVGRGYEQYF. The CDR3 nucleotides are TGTGCCAGCAGTGAAGTAGGCAGGGGTTACGAGCAGTACTTC. V and J are TRBV6-1 and TRBJ2-7; D may be TRBD1 (6 bases). From germline, CDR1 is MNHNS and CDR2 SASEGT. Trimming removed 1 base at V and 4 bases at J, with 11 bases between. The CDR3 runs 14 residues.

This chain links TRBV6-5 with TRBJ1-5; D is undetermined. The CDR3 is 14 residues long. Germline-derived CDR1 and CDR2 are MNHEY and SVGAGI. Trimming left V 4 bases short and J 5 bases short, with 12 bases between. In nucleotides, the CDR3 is TGTGCCAGCAGTTCCTCGGACGGGTATCAGCCCCAGCATTTT. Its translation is CASSSSDGYQPQHF.

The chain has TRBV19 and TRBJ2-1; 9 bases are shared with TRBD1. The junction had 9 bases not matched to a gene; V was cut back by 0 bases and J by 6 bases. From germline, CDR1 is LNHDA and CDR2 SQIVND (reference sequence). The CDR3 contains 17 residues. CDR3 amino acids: CASSIDSGTGYGNEQFF. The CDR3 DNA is TGTGCCAGTAGTATAGATTCGGGGACAGGGTATGGCAATGAGCAGTTCTTC. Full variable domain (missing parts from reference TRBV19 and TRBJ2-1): DGGITQSPKYLFRKEGQNVTLSCEQNLNHDAMYWYRQDPGQGLRLIYYSQIVNDFQKGDIAEGYSVSREKKESFPLTVTSAQKNPTAFYLCASSIDSGTGYGNEQFFGPGTRLTVL.

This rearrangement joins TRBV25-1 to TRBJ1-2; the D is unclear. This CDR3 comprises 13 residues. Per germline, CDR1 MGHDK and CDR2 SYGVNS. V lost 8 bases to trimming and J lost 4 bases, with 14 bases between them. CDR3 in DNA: TGTGCCAGCGCCTCCAATTCAGGCTATGGCTACACCTTC. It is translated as CASASNSGYGYTF.

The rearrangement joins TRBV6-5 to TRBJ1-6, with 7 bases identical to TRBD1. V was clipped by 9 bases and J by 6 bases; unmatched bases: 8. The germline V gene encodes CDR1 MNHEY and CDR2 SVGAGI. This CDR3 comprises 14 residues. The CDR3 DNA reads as TGTGCCAGTCACCGAGGGGGCACTAATTCACCCCTCCACTTT. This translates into CASHRGGTNSPLHF.

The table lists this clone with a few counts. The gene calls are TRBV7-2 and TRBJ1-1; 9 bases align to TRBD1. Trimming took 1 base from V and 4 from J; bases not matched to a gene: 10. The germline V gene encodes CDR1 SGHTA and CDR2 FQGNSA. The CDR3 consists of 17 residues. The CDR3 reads CASSLVGTGYRGTEAFF. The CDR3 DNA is TGTGCCAGCAGCTTAGTCGGGACAGGGTATAGGGGCACTGAAGCTTTCTTT.

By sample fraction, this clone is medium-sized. The CDR3 region is CASSRTGGLDEQFF. CDR3 bases: TGTGCCAGCAGCCGGACAGGGGGCCTGGATGAGCAGTTCTTC. This sequence joins TRBV11-2 and TRBJ2-1, with TRBD1 matching 11 bases. Germline CDR1 and CDR2: SGHAT and FQNNGV. The CDR3 length is 14 residues. V lost 5 bases to trimming and J lost 8 bases; unmatched junction nucleotides: 5. Full variable domain (remainder filled in from reference TRBV11-2 and TRBJ2-1): EAGVAQSPRYKIIEKRQSVAFWCNPISGHATLYWYQQILGQGPKLLIQFQNNGVVDDSQLPKDRFSAERLKGVDSTLKIQPAKLEDSAVYLCASSRTGGLDEQFFGPGTRLTVL.

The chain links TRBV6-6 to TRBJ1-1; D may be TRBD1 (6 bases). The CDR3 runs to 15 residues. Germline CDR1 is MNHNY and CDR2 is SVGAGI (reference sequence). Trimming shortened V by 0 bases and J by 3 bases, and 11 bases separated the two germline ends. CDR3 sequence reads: CASSYSTQGYTEAFF. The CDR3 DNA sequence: TGTGCCAGCAGTTACTCGACACAGGGATACACTGAAGCTTTCTTT.

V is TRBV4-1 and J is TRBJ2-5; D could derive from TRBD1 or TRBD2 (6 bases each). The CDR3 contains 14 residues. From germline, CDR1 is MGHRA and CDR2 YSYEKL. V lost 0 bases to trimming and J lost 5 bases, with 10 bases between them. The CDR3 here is CASSQDRRGETQYF. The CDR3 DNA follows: TGCGCCAGCAGCCAAGATAGGAGGGGGGAGACCCAGTACTTC.

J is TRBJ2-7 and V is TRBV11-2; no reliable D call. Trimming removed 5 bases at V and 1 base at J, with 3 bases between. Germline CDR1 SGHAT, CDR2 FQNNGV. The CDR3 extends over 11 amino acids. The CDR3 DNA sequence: TGTGCCAGCAGCCCGTCCTACGAGCAGTACTTC. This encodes CASSPSYEQYF. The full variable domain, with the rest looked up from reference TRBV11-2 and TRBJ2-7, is EAGVAQSPRYKIIEKRQSVAFWCNPISGHATLYWYQQILGQGPKLLIQFQNNGVVDDSQLPKDRFSAERLKGVDSTLKIQPAKLEDSAVYLCASSPSYEQYFGPGTRLTVT.

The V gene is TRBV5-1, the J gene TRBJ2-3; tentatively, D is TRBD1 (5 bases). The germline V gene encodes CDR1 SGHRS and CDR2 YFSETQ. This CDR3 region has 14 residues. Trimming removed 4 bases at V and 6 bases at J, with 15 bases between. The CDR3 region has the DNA TGCGCCAGCAGCGTAGACAGACCCTCGGATACGCAGTATTTT. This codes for CASSVDRPSDTQYF.